This TCR beta chain was identified during a study of cytomegalovirus exposure and HLA in healthy donors. V was pared by 4 bases and J by 6 bases, with 14 bases of the junction left unmatched. This CDR3 is built from 17 residues. Looked up from germline, CDR1 is SGHNT and CDR2 is YYREEE (reference sequence). PCR amplification relied on 60 Vbeta primers (plus 13 Jbeta primers). Method: immunoSEQ multiplex PCR; TCRdb's copy keeps in-frame clones and lacks some. The repertoire holds around 77,000 clones, with roughly 74% as singletons. The sequenced sample consisted of PBMCs. This TCR was sampled from a man aged 35 to 55 in good health and CMV-seronegative. The rearrangement joins TRBV5-4 to TRBJ2-7; TRBD2 matches 12 bases. CDR3 nucleotides: TGTGCCAGCAGCCCTGGACTAGCGGGGAGCTCCGACGGCGAGCAGTACTTC. This gives the protein CASSPGLAGSSDGEQYF.